This TCR beta chain was obtained from a study of blood T cell repertoires in COVID-19. Study as a whole: COVID-19 samples collected from the United States, Italy and Spain covered acute and convalescent phases. PBMCs, B-cell-depleted T cells, or T cells provided the cDNA or gDNA that made up the material.

This clone has just a few counts. CDR3 length equals 15 residues. Trimming removed 6 bases from V and 2 bases from J; junction bases left unmatched: 6. Germline V gives CDR1 MNHNY, CDR2 SVGAGI (reference sequence). In the source study's methods: Amplified reference gene primers provided the basis for estimating nucleated cell counts. The protocol was immunoSEQ multiplex PCR, while the TCRdb copy is restricted to in-frame clones and leaves out a portion. D and trimming come from the DNA, and the V and J calls and clone size come from that table. The profile shows just under 45,000 clones, about 81% of them singletons.

The chain combines TRBV6-6 with TRBJ2-3; TRBD1 agrees at 9 bases. The TCR originated in a human donor in a cohort sampled during active COVID-19. Sequenced material: peripheral blood. The CDR3 region is CASSSQGAYTDTQYF. Here the CDR3 DNA reads TGTGCCAGCAGCTCACAGGGGGCCTACACAGATACGCAGTATTTT.